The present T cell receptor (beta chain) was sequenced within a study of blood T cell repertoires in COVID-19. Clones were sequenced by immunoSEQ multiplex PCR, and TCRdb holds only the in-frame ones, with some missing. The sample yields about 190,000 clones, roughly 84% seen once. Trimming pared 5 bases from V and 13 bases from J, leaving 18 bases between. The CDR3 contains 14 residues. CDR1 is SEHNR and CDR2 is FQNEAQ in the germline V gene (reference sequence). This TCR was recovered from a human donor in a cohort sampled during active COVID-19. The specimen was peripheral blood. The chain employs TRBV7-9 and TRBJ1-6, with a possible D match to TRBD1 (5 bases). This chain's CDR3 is CASSLGGLGGPLHF. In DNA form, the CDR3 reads TGTGCCAGCAGCCTGGGAGGCTTGGGGGGGCCCCTCCACTTT.